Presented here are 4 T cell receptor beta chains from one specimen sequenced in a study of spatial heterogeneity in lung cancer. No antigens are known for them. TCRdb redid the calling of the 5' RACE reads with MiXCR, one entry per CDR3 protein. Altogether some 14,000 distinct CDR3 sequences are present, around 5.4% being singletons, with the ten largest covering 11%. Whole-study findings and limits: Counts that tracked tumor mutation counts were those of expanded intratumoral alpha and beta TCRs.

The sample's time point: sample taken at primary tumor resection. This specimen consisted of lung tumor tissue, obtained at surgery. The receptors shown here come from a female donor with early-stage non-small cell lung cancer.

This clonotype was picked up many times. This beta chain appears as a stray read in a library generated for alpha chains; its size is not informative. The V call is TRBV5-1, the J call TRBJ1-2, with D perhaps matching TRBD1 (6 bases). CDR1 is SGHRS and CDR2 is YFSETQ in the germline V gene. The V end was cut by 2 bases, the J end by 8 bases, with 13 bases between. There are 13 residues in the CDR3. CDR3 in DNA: TGCGCCAGCAGCTTAGAGGGGGAGCTAGGCTACACCTTC. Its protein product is CASSLEGELGYTF.

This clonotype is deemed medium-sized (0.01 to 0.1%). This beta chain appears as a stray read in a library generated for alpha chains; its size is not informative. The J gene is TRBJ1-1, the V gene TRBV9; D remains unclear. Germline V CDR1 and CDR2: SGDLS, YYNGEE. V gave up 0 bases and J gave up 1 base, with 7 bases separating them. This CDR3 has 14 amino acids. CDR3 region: CASSVVEANTEAFF. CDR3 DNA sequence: TGTGCCAGCAGCGTAGTAGAGGCGAACACTGAAGCTTTCTTT.

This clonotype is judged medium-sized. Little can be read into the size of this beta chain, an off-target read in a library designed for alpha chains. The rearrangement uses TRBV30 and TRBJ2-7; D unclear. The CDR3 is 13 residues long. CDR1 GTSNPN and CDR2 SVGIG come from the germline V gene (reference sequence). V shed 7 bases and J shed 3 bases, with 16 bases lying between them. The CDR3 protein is CASAEGNVYEQYF. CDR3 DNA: TGTGCCTCGGCGGAAGGGAATGTCTACGAGCAGTACTTC.

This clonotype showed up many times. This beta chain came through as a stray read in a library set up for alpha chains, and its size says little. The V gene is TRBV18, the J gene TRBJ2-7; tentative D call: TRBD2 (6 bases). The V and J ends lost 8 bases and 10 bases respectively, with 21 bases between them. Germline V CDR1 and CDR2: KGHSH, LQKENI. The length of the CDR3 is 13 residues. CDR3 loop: CASTNNAEGRQYF. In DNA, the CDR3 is TGTGCCAGCACCAACAACGCGGAGGGACGTCAGTACTTC.